Presented here are 24 T cell receptor beta chains from one specimen sequenced in a study of blood T cells in healthy people across ages (dated by TCRdb to 2015 to 2017). Library prep was done by 5' RACE. The instrument given in TCRdb is Illumina HiSeq 2500. The second PCR ran for about 6 to 12 cycles and used a J-beta primer mix along with a sample-barcoded 5' primer. The raw public reads went through TCRdb reprocessing: fastp at Q25, MiXCR clone calling, in-frame beta chains kept. Rows are combined by CDR3 protein, so each entry shows the most common genes and DNA. The sample profile shows under 850,000 distinct CDR3 sequences; 35% to 40% of them were found once. 10% to 15% of the sample is held by the ten biggest clonotypes. Sequencing was carried out using blood. These receptors were obtained from a man aged 18-30 years in good health.

This clonotype turned up a few times. V gene TRBV20-1 combines with J gene TRBJ2-1, with 7 bases fitting TRBD1. Germline V gene sequence: CDR1 DFQATT, CDR2 SNEGSKA (reference sequence). The CDR3 is made up of 16 amino acids. With 2 bases clipped from V and 2 bases from J, the junction kept 9 bases outside the gene matches. The CDR3 region is CSARPSDRATYNEQFF. CDR3 nucleotide sequence: TGCAGTGCTAGACCTTCAGACAGGGCTACCTACAATGAGCAGTTCTTC.

The rearrangement uses TRBV3-1 and TRBJ1-1, with D unresolved. This CDR3 has 12 amino acids. In germline, CDR1 is LGHDT, CDR2 YNNKEL (reference sequence). V shed 7 bases and J shed 2 bases, with 8 bases lying between them. In nucleotides, the CDR3 is TGTGCCAGCAAGGGTTTTAACACTGAAGCTTTCTTT. Translation: CASKGFNTEAFF. The full variable domain, in which reference TRBV3-1 and TRBJ1-1 provide the parts outside the CDR3, is DTAVSQTPKYLVTQMGNDKSIKCEQNLGHDTMYWYKQDSKKFLKIMFSYNNKELIINETVPNRFSPKSPDKAHLNLHINSLELGDSAVYFCASKGFNTEAFFGQGTRLTVV.

V usage is TRBV6-6 and J usage is TRBJ2-1, with D uncertain. Germline CDR1 reads MNHNY; CDR2 reads SVGAGI (reference sequence). The V gene lost 6 bases and the J gene lost 5 bases, with 17 bases spanning the gap. This CDR3 has 15 amino acids. CDR3 DNA sequence: TGTGCCAGCAGCCCGGTCGTGGACGGAAACAATGAGCAGTTCTTC. Translated: CASSPVVDGNNEQFF.

This clonotype was recorded a few times. This chain joins TRBV5-1 and TRBJ1-6; the match to TRBD1 covers 8 bases. The junction had 6 bases not matched to a gene; V was cut back by 4 bases and J by 0 bases. Germline assignment: CDR1 SGHRS and CDR2 YFSETQ. This CDR3 has 17 amino acids. The CDR3 sequence: CASSPGDRSSYNSPLHF. The CDR3, as DNA: TGCGCCAGCAGCCCCGGGGACAGGAGCTCCTATAATTCACCCCTCCACTTT.

The sample holds a few counts of this clonotype. This sequence joins TRBV4-2 and TRBJ2-1; TRBD1 matches at 9 bases. The CDR3 contains 17 residues. CDR1 and CDR2 (germline): LGHNA, YNFKEQ. After removal of 0 bases from V and 2 bases from J, the junction contained 5 bases not matched to a gene. The DNA of the CDR3 is TGTGCCAGCAGCCAAGAACCCGGGACAGGGCCCTACAATGAGCAGTTCTTC. Encoded protein: CASSQEPGTGPYNEQFF.

The chain uses TRBV29-1 and TRBJ2-5; the D gene is possibly TRBD2 (5 bases). V lost 3 bases and J lost 11, with 25 bases in between. CDR1 is SQVTM and CDR2 is ANQGSEA in the germline V gene. CDR3 length equals 15 residues. The CDR3 is CSVDGTGESPNEQYF. The CDR3 DNA reads TGCAGCGTTGATGGTACCGGGGAATCCCCCAATGAGCAGTACTTC.

This clonotype turned up a few times. The chain carries TRBV12-3 or TRBV12-4 and TRBJ1-5, with D possibly TRBD1 on 6 matching bases. The V end lost 5 bases, the J end lost 1 base, and 18 bases lay between the germline ends. The CDR3 is 17 amino acids. CDR3 loop: CASSTRNRVFSNQPQHF. The CDR3 nucleotides are TGTGCCAGCAGTACTCGGAACAGGGTTTTCAGCAATCAGCCCCAGCATTTT.

Ten or more counts support this clonotype. The chain uses TRBV7-2 and TRBJ2-7, with 7 bases fitting TRBD1. This CDR3 region has 14 residues. Germline lookup yields CDR1 SGHTA and CDR2 FQGNSA. With 5 bases clipped from V and 4 bases from J, the junction kept 8 bases outside the gene matches. The CDR3 nucleotides are TGTGCCAGCAGCACCGGGACAGTGTTTTACGAGCAGTACTTC. It specifies CASSTGTVFYEQYF.

This clonotype has just a few counts. The rearrangement links TRBV28 to TRBJ2-3; TRBD1 aligns across 9 bases. Germline V gene sequence: CDR1 MDHEN, CDR2 SYDVKM. The length of the CDR3 is 18 residues. J lost 5 bases, V lost 3 bases, and 15 bases had no gene match. Written as DNA, the CDR3 is TGTGCCAGCAGTTTGGGGACAGGGTGGGGGTATGAGGAAGATACGCAGTATTTT. It codes for CASSLGTGWGYEEDTQYF.

Notes on this clonotype: One end of the junction varies from germline; a read error may be responsible. The chain recombines TRBV12-3 or TRBV12-4 with TRBJ1-1, with D unclear. There are 11 residues in the CDR3. The CDR3: CASSDGTEAVF. The CDR3 nucleotides are TGTGCCAGCAGTGATGGAACTGAAGCTGTCTTT.

As concerns this clonotype: This sequence may be a read error, since a much larger clone differs from it by one base. V is TRBV20-1 and J is TRBJ2-3, with D possibly TRBD2 on 5 matching bases. Germline lookup yields CDR1 DFQATT and CDR2 SNEGSKA (reference sequence). This CDR3 contains 15 residues. The CDR3 loop reads CSTRVGQAPTDTQYF. The CDR3 nucleotides read TGCAGTACTAGAGTAGGGCAGGCCCCCACAGATACGCAGTATTTT.

Note on this clonotype: A clone one base away is much larger, so this may be a read error. The gene calls are TRBV12-3 or TRBV12-4 and TRBJ2-3; no reliable D call. This CDR3 contains 17 residues. Trimming left V 2 bases short and J 1 base short, with 16 bases between. The CDR3 DNA reads as TGTGCCAGCAGTTTAAGGCGTGGGCAGGTACGCACAGATACGCAGTATTTT. This codes for CASSLRRGQVRTDTQYF.

With respect to this clonotype: Just one base apart from a much larger clone, this may be a read error. V is TRBV29-1 and J is TRBJ2-1; TRBD1 or TRBD2 may be the D gene (7 bases each). Germline loops: CDR1 SQVTM, CDR2 ANQGSEA. The ends were cut back, 3 bases at V and 7 bases at J, with 19 bases in the middle. The CDR3 sequence is 15 residues long. As DNA, the CDR3 is TGCAGCGTTGACCAGCCCCAGGGGGGGCGAAATGAGCAGTTCTTC. It yields the protein CSVDQPQGGRNEQFF.

In the case of this clonotype: Given the absence of the conserved phenylalanine or tryptophan at the CDR3 end, a read error is likely. It is unclear where the CDR3 begins or ends on the DNA, so no DNA is shown, and the CDR3 is as TCRdb lists it. This rearrangement joins TRBV20-1 to TRBJ2-5; TRBD1 is the table's D call, not checked against the DNA. From germline, CDR1 is DFQATT and CDR2 SNEGSKA (reference sequence). The CDR3 has 11 amino acids, counting both end residues. CDR3 sequence reads: CSALTGNTFGS.

The CDR3 DNA reads TGTGCCAGCAGTGTAGTCGGCGTAGACAATGAGCAGTTCTTC. Translated, it gives CASSVVGVDNEQFF. The V and J genes are TRBV12-3 or TRBV12-4 and TRBJ2-1; D unresolved. The CDR3 extends over 14 amino acids. The V end was cut by 5 bases, the J end by 5 bases, with 13 bases between.

This chain connects TRBV7-2 to TRBJ2-1; a weak D match, TRBD1 (6 bases). The CDR3 consists of 19 residues. Trimming pared 4 bases from V and 0 bases from J, leaving 22 bases between. Germline CDR1 reads SGHTA; CDR2 reads FQGNSA. The CDR3 coding sequence is TGTGCCAGCAGCTCTCAGGGGACCCGTGAGGAACGCTCCTACAATGAGCAGTTCTTC. It encodes CASSSQGTREERSYNEQFF.

V and J are TRBV4-1 and TRBJ2-1; TRBD1 matches 9 bases. Trimming at V came to 3 bases and at J to 4 bases, leaving 4 bases not matched to a gene. The CDR3 spans 15 residues. Germline-derived CDR1 and CDR2 are MGHRA and YSYEKL. The CDR3 sequence is CASSQDGTGYNEQFF. For the CDR3, the DNA is TGCGCCAGCAGCCAGGACGGGACAGGGTACAATGAGCAGTTCTTC.

This chain connects TRBV6-2 or TRBV6-3 to TRBJ1-1; D gene uncertain. V dropped 2 bases and J dropped 6 bases, with 4 bases sitting between them. This CDR3 region has 11 residues. Per germline, CDR1 MNHEY and CDR2 SVGEGT. CDR3 protein: CASSYVAEAFF. The CDR3 coding sequence is TGTGCCAGCAGTTACGTGGCTGAAGCTTTCTTT.

This clonotype was seen only a few times. V is TRBV20-1 and J is TRBJ1-2, with D unresolved. CDR3 length: 16 residues. V lost 2 bases and J lost 0, with 16 bases in between. Germline values: CDR1 DFQATT, CDR2 SNEGSKA (reference sequence). The CDR3 here is CSARPLGGQPNYGYTF. CDR3 DNA sequence: TGCAGTGCTAGACCACTCGGAGGGCAGCCTAACTATGGCTACACCTTC.

This clonotype was seen more than once but under ten times. V and J are TRBV7-9 and TRBJ2-3, with 7 nucleotides matching TRBD2. Germline CDR1 is SEHNR and CDR2 is FQNEAQ (reference sequence). With V trimmed by 8 bases and J by 0 bases, 11 bases remained unmatched. The CDR3 is 16 residues long. The CDR3 coding sequence is TGTGCCAGCGAGAATAGCGGGTCATCTAGCACAGATACGCAGTATTTT. Protein product: CASENSGSSSTDTQYF.

Many counts were recorded for this clonotype. One end of the junction fails to match germline, which may point to a read error. V gene TRBV11-2 combines with J gene TRBJ2-7; possibly TRBD1 for D (6 bases). The CDR3 is 13 amino acids. From germline, CDR1 is SGHAT and CDR2 FQNNGV. The CDR3 here is CASRLDRNYEQYF. For the CDR3, the DNA is TGTGCCAGCAGATTAGACAGGAACTACGAGCAGTACTTC.

The chain links TRBV9 to TRBJ2-7; a weak D match, TRBD1 (5 bases). The CDR3 loop spans 16 amino acids. V was trimmed by 0 bases and J by 8 bases, leaving 21 bases between them. Germline CDR1 is SGDLS and CDR2 is YYNGEE. The CDR3 nucleotides are TGTGCCAGCAGCGTAGTCGACAGAGTGTCCTACAATAAGCAGTACTTC. It yields the protein CASSVVDRVSYNKQYF.

This clonotype came up once. Given a much more abundant clone one base away, this may be a read error. The rearrangement joins TRBV9 to TRBJ2-5; either TRBD1 or TRBD2 may supply D (5 bases each). The germline V gene has CDR1 SGDLS and CDR2 YYNGEE. V was pared by 4 bases and J by 11 bases, with 21 bases between. The CDR3 is made up of 14 amino acids. CDR3 residues: CASSTGRQYNEQYF. The CDR3 nucleotides are TGTGCCAGCAGCACGGGACGGCAATACAATGAGCAGTACTTC. Combining the CDR3 with reference TRBV9 and TRBJ2-5 gives the whole variable domain DSGVTQTPKHLITATGQRVTLRCSPRSGDLSVYWYQQSLDQGLQFLIQYYNGEERAKGNILERFSAQQFPDLHSELNLSSLELGDSALYFCASSTGRQYNEQYFGPGTRLLVL.

The chain links TRBV27 to TRBJ2-3, with no clear D. Per the germline V gene, CDR1 is MNHEY and CDR2 is SMNVEV (reference sequence). The CDR3 has 15 residues. V was shortened by 0 bases and J by 3 bases, with 10 bases between the two germline ends. For the CDR3, the DNA is TGTGCCAGCAGTTTATCGCCCGGGTCAACAGATACGCAGTATTTT. Residues: CASSLSPGSTDTQYF.